This entry features one TCR beta chain sequence. This may stem from a read error, because a much larger clone lies one nucleotide away. The conserved phenylalanine or tryptophan normally closing the CDR3 is absent here, so this likely arose from a read error. The entry originates in a study of T cell repertoires in cytomegalovirus infection. Germline V CDR1 and CDR2: SGHVS, FQNEAQ. The CDR3 spans 13 residues. The V end was cut by 5 bases, the J end by 4 bases, with 12 bases between. TCRdb re-derived calls from the reads in MiXCR, one entry per CDR3 protein. The data hold 200,000 or so distinct CDR3 sequences, with about 21% observed a single time.

The chain has TRBV7-8 and TRBJ2-7; D gene uncertain. The specimen sequenced was PBMCs. This receptor was identified in a human donor in good health (CMV status not recorded). Some clones in this sample may be carry-over from other donors' samples. The CDR3 loop reads CASSTLQGYEQYL. The CDR3 region has the DNA TGTGCCAGCAGCACTCTACAAGGGTACGAGCAGTACCTC.